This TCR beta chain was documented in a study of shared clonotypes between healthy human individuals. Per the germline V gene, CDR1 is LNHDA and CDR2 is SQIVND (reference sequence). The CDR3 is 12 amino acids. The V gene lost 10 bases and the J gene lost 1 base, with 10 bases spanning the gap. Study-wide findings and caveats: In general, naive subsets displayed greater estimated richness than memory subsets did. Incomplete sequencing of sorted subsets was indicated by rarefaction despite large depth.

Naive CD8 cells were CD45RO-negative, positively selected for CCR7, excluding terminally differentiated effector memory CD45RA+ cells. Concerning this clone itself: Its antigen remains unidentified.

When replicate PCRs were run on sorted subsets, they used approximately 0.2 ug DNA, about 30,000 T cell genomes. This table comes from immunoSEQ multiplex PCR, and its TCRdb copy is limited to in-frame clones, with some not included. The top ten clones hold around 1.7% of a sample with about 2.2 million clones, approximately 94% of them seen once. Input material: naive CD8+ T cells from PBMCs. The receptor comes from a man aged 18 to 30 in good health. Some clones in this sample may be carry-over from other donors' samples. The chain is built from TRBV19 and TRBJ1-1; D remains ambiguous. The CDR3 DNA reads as TGTGCCACGTCGATCGGGAACACTGAAGCTTTCTTT. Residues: CATSIGNTEAFF.